Below, 14 T cell receptor beta chains from the same sample are listed, as sequenced in a study of CD8+ T cells in alopecia areata. The treatment: oral pan-JAK inhibitor, 5-10 mg twice daily. TCR sequencing used cDNA made by reverse transcription of extracted RNA. Only in-frame clones appear in the TCRdb table, and some are missing; sequencing was by immunoSEQ multiplex PCR. Of approximately 180,000 clones listed, about three fifths are singletons. The material was CD4+ T cells sorted from blood, obtained around week 50, from a patient treated with tofacitinib. The receptors here all came from a human donor with alopecia areata.

The chain is built from TRBV29-1 and TRBJ2-7; no clear D. CDR3 length: 11 residues. The germline CDR1 and CDR2 sequences are SQVTM and ANQGSEA. Trimming shortened V by 5 bases and J by 11 bases, and 16 bases separated the two germline ends. CDR3 coding DNA: TGCAGCGTTCGTGGCCAGGCTGGGGAGTACTTC. It is translated as CSVRGQAGEYF.

This clone was observed at least ten times. The chain is built from TRBV7-9 and TRBJ2-3; no clear D gene. With 8 bases removed from V and 3 bases from J, the gap between germline ends came to 3 bases. The CDR3 spans 10 residues. Germline lookup yields CDR1 SEHNR and CDR2 FQNEAQ (reference sequence). This CDR3 is CASGTDTQYF. The CDR3 DNA reads TGTGCCAGCGGAACAGATACGCAGTATTTT.

V usage is TRBV29-1 and J usage is TRBJ1-2; D is perhaps TRBD1 (6 bases). Germline lookup yields CDR1 SQVTM and CDR2 ANQGSEA. The CDR3 sequence is 12 residues long. The ends were cut back, 7 bases at V and 6 bases at J, with 15 bases in the middle. CDR3 nucleotides: TGCAGCGGGGGACACTCGGGTCATGGCTACACCTTC. Protein product: CSGGHSGHGYTF.

Concerning this clone: Distinct nucleotide sequences in the sample also encode this CDR3. The chain links TRBV30 to TRBJ1-1; D possibly corresponds to TRBD1 (5 bases). The CDR3 spans 12 residues. CDR1 GTSNPN and CDR2 SVGIG come from the germline V gene (reference sequence). V lost 3 bases and J lost 1, with 6 bases in between. The CDR3 DNA reads TGTGCCTGGAGCAGGGCGAACACTGAAGCTTTCTTT. This sequence encodes CAWSRANTEAFF.

A few counts support this clone. The chain has TRBV6-5 and TRBJ2-7; tentatively, D is TRBD1 or TRBD2 (5 bases each). Germline values: CDR1 MNHEY, CDR2 SVGAGI. The CDR3 is made up of 15 amino acids. Trimming stripped 0 bases from V and 0 bases from J, with 9 bases between. This CDR3 is CASSYSFGASYEQYF. The CDR3 DNA reads TGTGCCAGCAGTTACTCGTTCGGGGCCTCCTACGAGCAGTACTTC.

The chain combines TRBV27 with TRBJ2-7; D is possibly TRBD1 (5 bases). V was shortened by 3 bases and J by 4 bases, with 19 bases between the two germline ends. The CDR3 runs to 16 residues. Germline CDR1 reads MNHEY; CDR2 reads SMNVEV (reference sequence). The CDR3 is CASSLIGRALGYEQYF. CDR3 bases: TGTGCCAGCAGTTTGATCGGCAGGGCTTTAGGGTACGAGCAGTACTTC.

This clone has a handful of counts. Other DNA variants within this sample encode the same CDR3. This chain connects TRBV29-1 to TRBJ1-1; D gene ambiguous. Trimming shortened V by 4 bases and J by 4 bases, and 7 bases separated the two germline ends. Germline V gives CDR1 SQVTM, CDR2 ANQGSEA. The CDR3 has 11 residues. In DNA, the CDR3 is TGCAGCGTTGCGAGGGTCACTGAAGCTTTCTTT. Its protein is CSVARVTEAFF.

The rearrangement uses TRBV27 and TRBJ1-1; 8 positions match TRBD1. CDR1 MNHEY and CDR2 SMNVEV come from the germline V gene (reference sequence). V shed 4 bases and J 7 bases; nucleotides not matched to a gene: 5. This CDR3 has 13 amino acids. CDR3 DNA: TGTGCCAGCAGTTCCCACAGGGGGGGTGAAGCTTTCTTT. It specifies CASSSHRGGEAFF.

There are a few counts of this clone. The chain recombines TRBV7-3 with TRBJ1-6; D remains ambiguous. The CDR3 is 13 amino acids. The V end was cut by 3 bases, the J end by 10 bases, with 10 bases between. Germline loops: CDR1 SGHTA, CDR2 FQGTGA. CDR3 in DNA: TGTGCCAGCAGCTTGGGCAGGAACTCACCCCTCCACTTT. This gives the protein CASSLGRNSPLHF.

This chain joins TRBV29-1 and TRBJ2-3; 7 bases agree with TRBD2. With 8 bases clipped from V and 2 bases from J, the junction kept 10 bases outside the gene matches. The CDR3 runs 14 residues. Looked up from germline, CDR1 is SQVTM and CDR2 is ANQGSEA. The CDR3 loop is CSLLKAGYTDTQYF. The CDR3 DNA sequence: TGCAGCTTACTCAAAGCGGGGTACACAGATACGCAGTATTTT.

This clone came up a few times. This CDR3 is CSVKGQYQETQYF. CDR3 in DNA: TGCAGCGTTAAAGGACAGTACCAAGAGACCCAGTACTTC. This chain connects TRBV29-1 to TRBJ2-5; D possibly corresponds to TRBD1 (6 bases). CDR3 length: 13 residues. Looked up from germline, CDR1 is SQVTM and CDR2 is ANQGSEA. V lost 5 bases and J 0 bases, leaving 10 bases between the germline ends. The complete variable domain, with remaining parts taken from reference TRBV29-1 and TRBJ2-5, reads SAVISQKPSRDICQRGTSLTIQCQVDSQVTMMFWYRQQPGQSLTLIATANQGSEATYESGFVIDKFPISRPNLTFSTLTVSNMSPEDSSIYLCSVKGQYQETQYFGPGTRLLVL.

This clone was detected once. The rearrangement uses TRBV7-2 and TRBJ1-6; D gene uncertain. In germline, CDR1 is SGHTA, CDR2 FQGNSA. The CDR3 is made up of 15 amino acids. V lost 6 bases, J lost 8 bases, and 17 bases lay in between. The CDR3 DNA reads TGTGCCAGCAGTTCCCAGGACGGATTACATTCACCCCTCCACTTT. Its protein product is CASSSQDGLHSPLHF.

The CDR3, as DNA: TGTGCCAGCAGACGCCAGGGGACAGGGACGGATGAGCAGTTCTTC. This encodes CASRRQGTGTDEQFF. The gene calls are TRBV5-6 and TRBJ2-1; 9 bases fit TRBD1. CDR3 length equals 15 residues. V shed 5 bases, J shed 8 bases, and the junction held 11 bases outside the gene matches. CDR1 SGHDT and CDR2 YYEEEE come from the germline V gene.

Only a few counts were recorded for this clone. This chain connects TRBV9 to TRBJ2-1; 9 bases agree with TRBD2. CDR1 SGDLS and CDR2 YYNGEE come from the germline V gene. The CDR3 extends over 17 amino acids. J gave up 5 bases and V 2 bases, and 11 bases lay outside the gene matches. The CDR3, as DNA: TGTGCCAGCAGCGTGGCCAGCGGGGGGACAAAAGACAATGAGCAGTTCTTC. This gives the protein CASSVASGGTKDNEQFF.